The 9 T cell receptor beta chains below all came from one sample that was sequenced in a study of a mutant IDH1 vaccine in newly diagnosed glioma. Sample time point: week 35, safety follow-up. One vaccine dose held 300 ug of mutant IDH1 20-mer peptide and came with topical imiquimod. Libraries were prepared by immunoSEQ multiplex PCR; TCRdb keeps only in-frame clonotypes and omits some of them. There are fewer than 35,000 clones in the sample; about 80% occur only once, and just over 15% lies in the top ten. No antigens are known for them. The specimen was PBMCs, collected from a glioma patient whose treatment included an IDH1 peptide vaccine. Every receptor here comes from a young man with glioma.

The CDR3 DNA reads TGCGCCAGCAGCCCTCCGGCGGGTGAGCAGTTCTTC. Its protein product is CASSPPAGEQFF. This chain connects TRBV4-1 to TRBJ2-1; weak D call: TRBD2 (5 bases). The germline V and J ends were trimmed by 4 bases and 9 bases, with 10 bases remaining between them. Germline CDR1 MGHRA, CDR2 YSYEKL. This CDR3 has 12 residues.

The CDR3 DNA reads as TGTGCCAGCAGCATACAGGTTATCCTCTCCTACGAGCAGTACTTC. Residues: CASSIQVILSYEQYF. The chain combines TRBV6-5 with TRBJ2-7; possibly TRBD1 for D (5 bases). V lost 6 bases, J lost 0 bases, and 15 bases lay in between. CDR3 size: 15 residues. Germline CDR1 MNHEY, CDR2 SVGAGI.

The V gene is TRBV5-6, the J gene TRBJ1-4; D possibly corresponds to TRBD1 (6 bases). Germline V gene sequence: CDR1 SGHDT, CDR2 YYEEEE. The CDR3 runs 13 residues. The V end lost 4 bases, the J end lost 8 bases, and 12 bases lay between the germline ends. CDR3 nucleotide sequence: TGTGCCAGCAGCATACAGGGTAGGGAAAAACTGTTTTTT. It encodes CASSIQGREKLFF.

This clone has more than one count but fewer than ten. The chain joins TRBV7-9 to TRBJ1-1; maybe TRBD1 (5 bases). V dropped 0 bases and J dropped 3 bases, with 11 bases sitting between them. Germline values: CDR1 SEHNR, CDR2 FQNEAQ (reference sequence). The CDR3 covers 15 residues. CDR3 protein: CASSLARGGDTEAFF. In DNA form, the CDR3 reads TGTGCCAGCAGCTTAGCGCGGGGCGGAGACACTGAAGCTTTCTTT.

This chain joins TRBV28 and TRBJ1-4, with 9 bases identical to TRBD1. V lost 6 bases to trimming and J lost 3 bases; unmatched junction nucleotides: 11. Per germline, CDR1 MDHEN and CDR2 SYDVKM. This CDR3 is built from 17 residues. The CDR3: CASSQVGTGPPNEKLFF. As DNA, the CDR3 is TGTGCCAGCAGCCAGGTCGGGACAGGGCCCCCTAATGAAAAACTGTTTTTT.

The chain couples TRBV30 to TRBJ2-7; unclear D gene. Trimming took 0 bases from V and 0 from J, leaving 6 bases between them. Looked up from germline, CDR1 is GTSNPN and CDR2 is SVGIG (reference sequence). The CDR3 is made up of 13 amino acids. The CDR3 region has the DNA TGTGCCTGGAGTGTAGGGCGCTCCTACGAGCAGTACTTC. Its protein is CAWSVGRSYEQYF.

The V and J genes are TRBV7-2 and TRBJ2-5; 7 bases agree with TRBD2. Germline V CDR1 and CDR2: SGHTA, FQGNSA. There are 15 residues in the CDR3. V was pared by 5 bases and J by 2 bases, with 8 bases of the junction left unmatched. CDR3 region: CASSTQAGWQETQYF. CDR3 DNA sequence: TGTGCCAGCAGCACACAAGCGGGGTGGCAAGAGACCCAGTACTTC.

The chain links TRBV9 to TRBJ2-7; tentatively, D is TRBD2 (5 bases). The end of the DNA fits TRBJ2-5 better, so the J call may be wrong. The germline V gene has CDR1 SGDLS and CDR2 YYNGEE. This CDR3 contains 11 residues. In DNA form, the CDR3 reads TGTGCCAGCAGCGCCAGCGGGACCCAGTACTTC. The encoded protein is CASSASGTQYF.

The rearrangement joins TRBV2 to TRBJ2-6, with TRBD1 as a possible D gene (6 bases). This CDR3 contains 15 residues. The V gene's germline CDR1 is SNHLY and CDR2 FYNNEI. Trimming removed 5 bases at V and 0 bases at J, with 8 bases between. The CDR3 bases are TGTGCCAGCAGTCCCAGGGGCTCTGGGGCCAACGTCCTGACTTTC. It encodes CASSPRGSGANVLTF.